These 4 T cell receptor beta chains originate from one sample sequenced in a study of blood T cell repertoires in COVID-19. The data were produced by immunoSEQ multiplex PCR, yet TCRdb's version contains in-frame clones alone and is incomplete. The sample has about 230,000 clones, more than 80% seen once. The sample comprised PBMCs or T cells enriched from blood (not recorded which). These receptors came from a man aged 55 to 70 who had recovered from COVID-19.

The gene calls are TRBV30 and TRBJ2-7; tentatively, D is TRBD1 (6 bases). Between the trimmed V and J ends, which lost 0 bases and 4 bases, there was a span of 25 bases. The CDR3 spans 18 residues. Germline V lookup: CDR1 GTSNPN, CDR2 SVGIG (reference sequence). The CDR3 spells CAWSVARGSLLFSYEQYF. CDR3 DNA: TGTGCCTGGAGTGTAGCCAGGGGCTCCCTATTATTCTCGTACGAGCAGTACTTC.

The CDR3 region is CASSESTGGTYEQYF. The CDR3 nucleotides read TGTGCCAGCAGTGAAAGCACAGGGGGAACCTACGAGCAGTACTTC. The V and J genes are TRBV25-1 and TRBJ2-7; 8 bases line up with TRBD1. After removal of 2 bases from V and 2 bases from J, the junction contained 5 bases not matched to a gene. CDR1 is MGHDK, CDR2 SYGVNS, per germline. This CDR3 is built from 15 residues.

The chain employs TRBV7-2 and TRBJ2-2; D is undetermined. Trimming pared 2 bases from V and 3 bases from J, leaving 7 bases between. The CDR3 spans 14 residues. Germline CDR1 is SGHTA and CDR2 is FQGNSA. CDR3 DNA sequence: TGTGCCAGCAGCTTAATCCCTGACACCGGGGAGCTGTTTTTT. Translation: CASSLIPDTGELFF.

In nucleotides, the CDR3 is TGCGCCAGCAGCCAACAGACAGGGGACCGCCATGGCTACACCTTC. This translates into CASSQQTGDRHGYTF. The chain links TRBV4-3 to TRBJ1-2; 8 positions match TRBD1. The CDR3 totals 15 residues. Germline V gene lookup returns CDR1 LGHNA and CDR2 YSLEER. V shed 2 bases, J shed 6 bases, and the junction held 8 bases outside the gene matches.